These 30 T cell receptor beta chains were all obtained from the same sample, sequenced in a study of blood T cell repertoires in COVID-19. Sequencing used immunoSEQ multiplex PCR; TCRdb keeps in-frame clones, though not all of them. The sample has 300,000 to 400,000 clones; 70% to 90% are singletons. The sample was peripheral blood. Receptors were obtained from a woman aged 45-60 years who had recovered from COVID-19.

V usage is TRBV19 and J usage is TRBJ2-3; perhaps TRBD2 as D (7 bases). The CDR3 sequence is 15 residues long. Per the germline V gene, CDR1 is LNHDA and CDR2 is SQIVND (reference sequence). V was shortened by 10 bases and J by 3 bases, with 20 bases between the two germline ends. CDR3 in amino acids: CATADGGRSTDTQYF. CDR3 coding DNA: TGTGCCACCGCGGACGGGGGGCGGAGTACAGATACGCAGTATTTT.

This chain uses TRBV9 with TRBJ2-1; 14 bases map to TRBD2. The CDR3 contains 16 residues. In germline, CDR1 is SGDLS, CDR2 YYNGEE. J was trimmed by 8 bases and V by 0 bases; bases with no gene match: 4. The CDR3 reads CASSVGGTSGSDEQFF. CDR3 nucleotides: TGTGCCAGCAGCGTAGGGGGGACTAGCGGGAGCGATGAGCAGTTCTTC.

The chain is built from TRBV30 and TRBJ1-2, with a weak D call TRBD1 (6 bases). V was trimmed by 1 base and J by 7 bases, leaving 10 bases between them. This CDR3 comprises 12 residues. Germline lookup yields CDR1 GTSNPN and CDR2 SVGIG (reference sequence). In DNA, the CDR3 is TGTGCCTGGAGTGCAAGAGGGGGTGGCTACACCTTC. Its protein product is CAWSARGGGYTF.

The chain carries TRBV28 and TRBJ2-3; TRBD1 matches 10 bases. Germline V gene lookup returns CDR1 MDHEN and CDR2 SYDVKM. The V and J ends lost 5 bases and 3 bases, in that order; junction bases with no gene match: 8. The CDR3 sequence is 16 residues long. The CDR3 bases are TGTGCCAGCAGTCCTCCTCAGGGACAGGGGACAGATACGCAGTATTTT. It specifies CASSPPQGQGTDTQYF.

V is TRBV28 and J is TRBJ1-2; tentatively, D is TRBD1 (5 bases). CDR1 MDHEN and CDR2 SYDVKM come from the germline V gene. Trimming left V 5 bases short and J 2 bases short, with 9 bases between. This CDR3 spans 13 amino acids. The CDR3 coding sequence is TGTGCCAGCAGTCGGGGGGGGAACTATGGCTACACCTTC. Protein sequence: CASSRGGNYGYTF.

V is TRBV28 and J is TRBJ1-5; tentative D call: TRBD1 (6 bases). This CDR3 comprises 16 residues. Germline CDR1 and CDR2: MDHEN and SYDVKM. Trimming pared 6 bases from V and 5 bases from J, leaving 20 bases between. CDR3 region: CASSRGGGGGDQPQHF. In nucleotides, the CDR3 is TGTGCCAGCAGCCGTGGGGGGGGCGGGGGCGATCAGCCCCAGCATTTT.

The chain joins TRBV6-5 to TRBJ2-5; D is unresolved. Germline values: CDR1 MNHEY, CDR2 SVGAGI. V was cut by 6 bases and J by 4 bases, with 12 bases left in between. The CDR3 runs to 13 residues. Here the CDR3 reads CASSPNFRETQYF. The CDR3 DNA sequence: TGTGCCAGCAGCCCCAACTTTCGAGAGACCCAGTACTTC.

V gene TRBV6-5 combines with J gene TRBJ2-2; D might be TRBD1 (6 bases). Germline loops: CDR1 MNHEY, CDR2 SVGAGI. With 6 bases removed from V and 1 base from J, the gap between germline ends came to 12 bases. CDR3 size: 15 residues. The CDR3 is CASRRDRLNTGELFF. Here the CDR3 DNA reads TGTGCCAGCAGGCGAGACAGGCTGAACACCGGGGAGCTGTTTTTT.

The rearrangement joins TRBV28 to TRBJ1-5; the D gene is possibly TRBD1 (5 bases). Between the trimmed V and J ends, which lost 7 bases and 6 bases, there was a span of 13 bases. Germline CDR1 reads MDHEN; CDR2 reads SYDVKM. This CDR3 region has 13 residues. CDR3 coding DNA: TGTGCCAGCAAAGGGGATTGGTCTCAGCCCCAGCATTTT. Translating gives CASKGDWSQPQHF.

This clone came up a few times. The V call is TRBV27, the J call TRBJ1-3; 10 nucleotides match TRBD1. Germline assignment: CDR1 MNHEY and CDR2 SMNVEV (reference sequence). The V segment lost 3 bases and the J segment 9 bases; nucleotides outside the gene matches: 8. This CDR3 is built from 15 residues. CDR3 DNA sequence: TGTGCCAGCAGTTTGGGGACAGGGGTCGGGAGCACCATATATTTT. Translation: CASSLGTGVGSTIYF.

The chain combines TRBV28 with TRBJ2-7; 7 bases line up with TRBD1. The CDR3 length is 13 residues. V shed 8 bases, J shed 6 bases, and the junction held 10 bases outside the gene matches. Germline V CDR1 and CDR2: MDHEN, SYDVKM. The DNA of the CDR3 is TGTGCCAGCGGACCGGACAGGTTCTCCGAGCAGTACTTC. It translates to CASGPDRFSEQYF. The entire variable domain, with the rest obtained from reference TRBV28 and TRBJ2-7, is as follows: DVKVTQSSRYLVKRTGEKVFLECVQDMDHENMFWYRQDPGLGLRLIYFSYDVKMKEKGDIPEGYSVSREKKERFSLILESASTNQTSMYLCASGPDRFSEQYFGPGTRLTVT.

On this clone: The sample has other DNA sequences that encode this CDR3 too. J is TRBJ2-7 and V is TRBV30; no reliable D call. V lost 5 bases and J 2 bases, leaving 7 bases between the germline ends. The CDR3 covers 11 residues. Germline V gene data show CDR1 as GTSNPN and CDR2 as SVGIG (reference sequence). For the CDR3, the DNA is TGTGCCTGGGCCCGAGCCTACGAGCAGTACTTC. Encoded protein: CAWARAYEQYF. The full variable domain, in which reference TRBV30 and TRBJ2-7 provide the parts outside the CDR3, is SQTIHQWPATLVQPVGSPLSLECTVEGTSNPNLYWYRQAAGRGLQLLFYSVGIGQISSEVPQNLSASRPQDRQFILSSKKLLLSDSGFYLCAWARAYEQYFGPGTRLTVT.

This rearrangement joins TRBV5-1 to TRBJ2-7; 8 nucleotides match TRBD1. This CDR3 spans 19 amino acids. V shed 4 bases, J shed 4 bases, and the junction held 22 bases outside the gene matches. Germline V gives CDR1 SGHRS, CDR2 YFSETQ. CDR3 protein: CASSAPLGTGRGGTYEQYF. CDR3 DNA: TGCGCCAGCAGCGCCCCCCTCGGGACAGGTAGAGGGGGGACATACGAGCAGTACTTC.

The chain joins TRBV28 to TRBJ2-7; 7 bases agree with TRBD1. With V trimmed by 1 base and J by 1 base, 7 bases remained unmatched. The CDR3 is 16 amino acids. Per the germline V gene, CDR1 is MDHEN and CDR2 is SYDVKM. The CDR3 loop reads CASSLYGTARSYEQYF. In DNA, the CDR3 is TGTGCCAGCAGTTTATACGGGACAGCCAGGTCCTACGAGCAGTACTTC.

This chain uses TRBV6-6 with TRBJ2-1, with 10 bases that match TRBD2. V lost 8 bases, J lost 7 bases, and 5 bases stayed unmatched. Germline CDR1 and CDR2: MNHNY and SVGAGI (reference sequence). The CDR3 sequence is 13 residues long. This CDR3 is CASGLAGVNEQFF. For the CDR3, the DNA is TGTGCCAGCGGTCTAGCGGGAGTTAATGAGCAGTTCTTC.

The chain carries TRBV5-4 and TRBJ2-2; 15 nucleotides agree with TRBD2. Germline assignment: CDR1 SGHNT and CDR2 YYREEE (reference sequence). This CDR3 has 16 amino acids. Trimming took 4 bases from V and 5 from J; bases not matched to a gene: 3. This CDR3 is CASSRGLAGGTGELFF. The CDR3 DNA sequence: TGTGCCAGCAGCAGGGGACTAGCGGGAGGTACCGGGGAGCTGTTTTTT.

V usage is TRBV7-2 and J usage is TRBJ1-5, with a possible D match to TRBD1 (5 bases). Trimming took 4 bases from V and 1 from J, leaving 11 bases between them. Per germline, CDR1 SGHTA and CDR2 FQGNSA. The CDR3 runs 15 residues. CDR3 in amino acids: CASSWTPLSNQPQHF. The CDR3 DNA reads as TGTGCCAGCAGCTGGACACCGCTAAGCAATCAGCCCCAGCATTTT.

The CDR3 nucleotides read TGTGCCATCAGTGGGGGGGAGTTCTACGAGCAGTACTTC. Its translation: CAISGGEFYEQYF. The chain uses TRBV10-3 and TRBJ2-7; D might be TRBD2 (6 bases). Germline CDR1 and CDR2: ENHRY and SYGVKD. This CDR3 is 13 amino acids long. Trimming took 4 bases from V and 3 from J, leaving 10 bases between them.

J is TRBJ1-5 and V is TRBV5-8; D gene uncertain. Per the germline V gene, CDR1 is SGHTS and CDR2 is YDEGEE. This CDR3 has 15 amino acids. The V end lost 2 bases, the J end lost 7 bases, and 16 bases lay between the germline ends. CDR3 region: CASSLSWELRQPQHF. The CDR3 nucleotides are TGTGCCAGCAGCTTATCTTGGGAGCTGCGGCAGCCCCAGCATTTT. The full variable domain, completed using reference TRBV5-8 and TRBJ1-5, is EAGVTQSPTHLIKTRGQQATLRCSPISGHTSVYWYQQALGLGLQFLLWYDEGEERNRGNFPPRFSGRQFPNYSSELNVNALELEDSALYLCASSLSWELRQPQHFGDGTRLSIL.

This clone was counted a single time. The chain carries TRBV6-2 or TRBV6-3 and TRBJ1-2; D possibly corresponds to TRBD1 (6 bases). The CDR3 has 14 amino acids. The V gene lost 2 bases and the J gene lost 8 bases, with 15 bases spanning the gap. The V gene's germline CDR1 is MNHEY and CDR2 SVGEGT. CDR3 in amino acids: CASSYHPGQKGYTF. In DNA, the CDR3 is TGTGCCAGCAGTTACCACCCGGGACAAAAAGGCTACACCTTC.

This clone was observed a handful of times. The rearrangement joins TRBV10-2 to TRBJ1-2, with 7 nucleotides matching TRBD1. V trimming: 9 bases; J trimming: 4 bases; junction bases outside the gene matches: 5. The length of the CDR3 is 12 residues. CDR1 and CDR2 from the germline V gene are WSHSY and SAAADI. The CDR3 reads CASLRDSYGYTF. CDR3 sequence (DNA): TGCGCCAGTCTCCGGGACAGCTATGGCTACACCTTC.

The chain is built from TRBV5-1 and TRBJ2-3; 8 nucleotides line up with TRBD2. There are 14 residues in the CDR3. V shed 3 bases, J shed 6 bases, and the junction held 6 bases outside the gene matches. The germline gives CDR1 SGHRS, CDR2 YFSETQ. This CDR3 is CASSSGTSVDTQYF. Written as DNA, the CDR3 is TGCGCCAGCAGCTCCGGGACTAGTGTGGATACGCAGTATTTT.

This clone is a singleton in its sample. CDR3 protein: CASSPGEYNQPQHF. The CDR3 region has the DNA TGTGCCAGCAGCCCTGGGGAGTACAATCAGCCCCAGCATTTT. The chain employs TRBV5-5 and TRBJ1-5, with D unresolved. The germline gives CDR1 SGHKS, CDR2 YYEKEE (reference sequence). V lost 4 bases, J lost 3 bases, and 11 bases lay in between. The CDR3 loop spans 14 amino acids.

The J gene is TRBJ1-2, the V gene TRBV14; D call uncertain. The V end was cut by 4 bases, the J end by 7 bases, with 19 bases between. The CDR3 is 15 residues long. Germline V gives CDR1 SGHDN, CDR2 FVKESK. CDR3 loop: CASSLGGWSSAGYTF. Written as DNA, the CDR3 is TGTGCCAGCAGCCTAGGAGGGTGGAGTTCGGCTGGCTACACCTTC.

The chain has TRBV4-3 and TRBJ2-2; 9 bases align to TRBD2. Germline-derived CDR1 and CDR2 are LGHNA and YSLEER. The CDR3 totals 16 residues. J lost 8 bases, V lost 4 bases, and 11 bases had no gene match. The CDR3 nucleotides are TGCGCCAGCAGCCTTAGCGGGAGCGGTATTAGGGGGGAGCTGTTTTTT. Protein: CASSLSGSGIRGELFF.

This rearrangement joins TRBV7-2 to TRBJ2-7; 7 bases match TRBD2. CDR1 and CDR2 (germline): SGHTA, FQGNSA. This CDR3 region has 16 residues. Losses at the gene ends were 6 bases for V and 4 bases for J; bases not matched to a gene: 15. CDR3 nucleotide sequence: TGTGCCAGCAGTCCGGGCGGGGGAACCAACTTTTACGAGCAGTACTTC. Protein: CASSPGGGTNFYEQYF.

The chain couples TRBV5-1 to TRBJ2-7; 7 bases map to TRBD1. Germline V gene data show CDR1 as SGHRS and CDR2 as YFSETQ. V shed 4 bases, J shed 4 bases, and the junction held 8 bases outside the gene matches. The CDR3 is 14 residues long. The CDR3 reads CASSTRQGPYEQYF. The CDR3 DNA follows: TGCGCCAGCAGCACCAGACAGGGACCTTACGAGCAGTACTTC.

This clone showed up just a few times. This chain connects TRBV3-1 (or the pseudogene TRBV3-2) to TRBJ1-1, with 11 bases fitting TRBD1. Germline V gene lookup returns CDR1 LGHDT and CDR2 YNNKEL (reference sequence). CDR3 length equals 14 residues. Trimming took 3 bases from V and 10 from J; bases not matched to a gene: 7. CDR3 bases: TGTGCCAGCAGCCAGGATGTGGGGACAGGGGGAGCTTTCTTT. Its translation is CASSQDVGTGGAFF.

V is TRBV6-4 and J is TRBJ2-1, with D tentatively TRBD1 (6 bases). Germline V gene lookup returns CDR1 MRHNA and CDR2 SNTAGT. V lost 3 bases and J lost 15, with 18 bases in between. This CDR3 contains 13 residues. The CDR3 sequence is CASSEDQGRRLFF. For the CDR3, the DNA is TGTGCCAGCAGTGAGGACCAGGGGCGGCGGCTGTTCTTC.

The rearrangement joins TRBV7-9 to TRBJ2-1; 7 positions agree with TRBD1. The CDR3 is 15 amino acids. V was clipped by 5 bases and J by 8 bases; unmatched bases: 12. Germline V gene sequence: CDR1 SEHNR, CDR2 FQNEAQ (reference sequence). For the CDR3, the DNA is TGTGCCAGCAGCAGACAGGGAACTATATTCGATGAGCAGTTCTTC. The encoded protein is CASSRQGTIFDEQFF.